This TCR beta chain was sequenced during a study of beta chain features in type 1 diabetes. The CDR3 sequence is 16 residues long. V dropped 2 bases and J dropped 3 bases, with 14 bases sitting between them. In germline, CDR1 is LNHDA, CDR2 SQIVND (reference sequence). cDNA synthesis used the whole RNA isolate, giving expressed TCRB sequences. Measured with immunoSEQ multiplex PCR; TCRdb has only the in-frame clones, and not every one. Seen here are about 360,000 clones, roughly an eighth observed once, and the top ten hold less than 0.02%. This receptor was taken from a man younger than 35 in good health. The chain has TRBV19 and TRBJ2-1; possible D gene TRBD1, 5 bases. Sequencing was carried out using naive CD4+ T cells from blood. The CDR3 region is CASSIRGGWGYNEQFF. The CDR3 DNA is TGTGCCAGTAGTATAAGGGGCGGCTGGGGCTACAATGAGCAGTTCTTC.